This TCR beta chain was captured in a study of human T cells and chemical hapten exposure. Study-level information: In the roughly 25-week study, patients were dosed weekly with diphenylcyclopropenone on the scalp throughout.

The ends were cut back, 6 bases at V and 1 base at J, with 18 bases in the middle. Germline CDR1 is DFQATT and CDR2 is SNEGSKA (reference sequence). This CDR3 is 15 amino acids long. This sample's time point: patch test 1, 2 weeks after DPC sensitization. The treatment here: therapeutic diphenylcyclopropenone sensitization with weekly scalp DPC. TCRdb re-analysed the RACE reads in MiXCR, keeping a single row per CDR3 protein. The data show 150,000 to 200,000 distinct CDR3 sequences, about 20% seen once. This chain joins TRBV20-1 and TRBJ1-1; D not certain. The material sequenced was whole blood, taken in connection with sensitization to the hapten diphenylcyclopropenone (DPC). The receptor was derived from a woman between 50 and 59 years old with alopecia areata. Some clones in this sample may be carry-over from other donors' samples. The CDR3 loop is CSAPPNSKGNTEAFF. Here the CDR3 DNA reads TGCAGTGCCCCTCCGAACAGCAAGGGGAACACTGAAGCTTTCTTT.